Below, one T cell receptor beta chain is given with its context. Its antigen is undetermined. This sample was taken from a study of T cell responses to AZD1222 COVID-19 vaccine. Whole-study results and caveats: Repertoire samples came only from after the peak T cell response. At baseline, seropositivity was found in only a handful of AZD1222 recipients.

The germline CDR1 and CDR2 sequences are SGHRS and YFSETQ. Between the trimmed V and J ends, which lost 2 bases and 0 bases, there was a span of 5 bases. The CDR3 contains 14 residues. TCRdb keeps only in-frame clones here, not all; method: immunoSEQ multiplex PCR. This table has tens of thousands of clones, 70% to 80% appearing once. Sequencing was performed on peripheral blood, taken on day 0 of AZD1222 vaccination. The rearrangement joins TRBV5-1 to TRBJ1-4; the D is unclear. This clonotype was obtained from an adult in good health. The CDR3 sequence is CASSFEATNEKLFF. The CDR3 DNA follows: TGCGCCAGCAGCTTCGAGGCAACTAATGAAAAACTGTTTTTT.